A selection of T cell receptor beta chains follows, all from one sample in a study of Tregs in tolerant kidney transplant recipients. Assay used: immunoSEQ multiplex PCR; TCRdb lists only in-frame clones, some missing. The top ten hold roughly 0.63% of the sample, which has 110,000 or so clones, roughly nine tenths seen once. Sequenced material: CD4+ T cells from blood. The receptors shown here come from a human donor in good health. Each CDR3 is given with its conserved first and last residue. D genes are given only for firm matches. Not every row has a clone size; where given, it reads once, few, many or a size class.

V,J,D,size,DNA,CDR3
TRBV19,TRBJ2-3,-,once,TGTGCCAGTAGTATAGCGGGGGGCACGCAGTATTTT,CASSIAGGTQYF
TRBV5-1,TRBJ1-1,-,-,TGCGCCAGCAGCTTAGGCCATTCAGGGTCGACTGAAGCTTTCTTT,CASSLGHSGSTEAFF
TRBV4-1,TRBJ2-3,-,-,TGCGCCAGCAGCCGTCTCCCAGCAACAGATACGCAGTATTTT,CASSRLPATDTQYF
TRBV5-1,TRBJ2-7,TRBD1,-,TGCGCCAGCAGCTTGGGACAGGGAATACACGAGCAGTACTTC,CASSLGQGIHEQYF
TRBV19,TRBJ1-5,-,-,TGTGCCAGTAGTATAGTAACAAACAGCAATCAGCCCCAGCATTTT,CASSIVTNSNQPQHF
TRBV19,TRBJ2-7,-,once,TGTGCCAGTAGTATAGGTCCAGGGGAAGGGTCCTACGAGCAGTACTTC,CASSIGPGEGSYEQYF
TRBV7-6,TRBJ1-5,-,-,TGTGCCAGCAGCCCGGGGGTGGGAGATCAGCCCCAGCATTTT,CASSPGVGDQPQHF
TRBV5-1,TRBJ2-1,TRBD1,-,TGCGCCAGCAGCTTGGCCCCCCGGGACAGGGGAGGCAGGGGGTGCAATGAGCAGTTCTTC,CASSLAPRDRGGRGCNEQFF
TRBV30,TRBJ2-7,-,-,TGTGCCTGGAGTAACGGACAGTATCGTGAGCAGTACTTC,CAWSNGQYREQYF
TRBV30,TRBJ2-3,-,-,TGTGCCTGGAGCCCGGGGATTTCAGATACGCAGTATTTT,CAWSPGISDTQYF
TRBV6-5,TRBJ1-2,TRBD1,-,TGTGCCAGCAGTTACTTAAGTCAGGGGGCAAACTATGGCTACACCTTC,CASSYLSQGANYGYTF
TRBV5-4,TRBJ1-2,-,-,TGTGCCAGCAGCACGGCACGGGGGGCGGACCTTAACTATGGCTACACCTTC,CASSTARGADLNYGYTF
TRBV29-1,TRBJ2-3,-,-,TGCAGCGTTGTGTTTCTGCGAGGGGGCACAGATACGCAGTATTTT,CSVVFLRGGTDTQYF
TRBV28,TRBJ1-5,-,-,TGTGCCACTTCCGGCAATCAGCCCCAGCATTTT,CATSGNQPQHF
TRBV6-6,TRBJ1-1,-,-,TGTGCCAGCAATGGACATTTGAACACTGAAGCTTTCTTT,CASNGHLNTEAFF
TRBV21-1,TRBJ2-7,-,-,TGTGCCAGCAGCAATGTGGGGAGGCGTACCTACGAGCAGTACTTC,CASSNVGRRTYEQYF
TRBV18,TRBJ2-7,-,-,TGTGCCAGCTCACCCTCACGGGACACCTCCTACGAGCAGTACTTC,CASSPSRDTSYEQYF
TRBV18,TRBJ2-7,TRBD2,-,TGTGCCAGCTCGATCGGGGGGTCCTACGAGCAGTACTTC,CASSIGGSYEQYF
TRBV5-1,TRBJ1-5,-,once,TGCGCCAGCAGCTTGGAGTCACCTAGCAATCAGCCCCAGCATTTT,CASSLESPSNQPQHF
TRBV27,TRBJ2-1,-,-,TGTGCCACAAGCTATGAGGGGTTCACTGAGCAGTTCTTC,CATSYEGFTEQFF
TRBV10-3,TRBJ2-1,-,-,TGTGCCATCAGCGAGAGGGGATCCTACAATGAGCAGTTCTTC,CAISERGSYNEQFF
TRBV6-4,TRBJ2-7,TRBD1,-,TGTGCCAGCTCTCGGACAGGAAATGGCGAGCAGTACTTC,CASSRTGNGEQYF
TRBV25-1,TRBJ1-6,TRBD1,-,TGTGCCAGCACGGGACAGGGAATTTCACCCCTCCACTTT,CASTGQGISPLHF
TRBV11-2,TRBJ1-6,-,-,TGTGCCAGCAGCTTAGATTGGCAGGCGCTGGATTCACCCCTCCACTTT,CASSLDWQALDSPLHF
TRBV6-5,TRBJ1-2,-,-,TGTGCCAGCTGGGACGGACCCTATGGCTACACCTTC,CASWDGPYGYTF
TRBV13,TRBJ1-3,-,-,TGTGCCAGCAGCTTAGGCCTACAGTTGAGCTCTGGAAACACCATATATTTT,CASSLGLQLSSGNTIYF
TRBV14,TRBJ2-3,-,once,TGTGCCAGAGGGGCAGCCTCCTCGAGAGATACGCAGTATTTT,CARGAASSRDTQYF
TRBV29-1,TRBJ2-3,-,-,TGCAGCGTTACCCCCGACCCCACAGATACGCAGTATTTT,CSVTPDPTDTQYF
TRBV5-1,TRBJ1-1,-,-,TGCGCCAGCAGTTTGGGGCAGACGAACACTGAAGCTTTCTTT,CASSLGQTNTEAFF
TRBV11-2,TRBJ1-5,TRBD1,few,TGTGCCAGCAGCTCCAACAGGGGGAGGCAGCCCCAGCATTTT,CASSSNRGRQPQHF
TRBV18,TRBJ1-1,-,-,TGTGCCAGCTCAACCGGGCTTAACACTGAAGCTTTCTTT,CASSTGLNTEAFF
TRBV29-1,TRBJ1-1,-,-,TGCAGCACGAAAATTTCTGGGACATCGGATGCCGAAGCTTTCTTT,CSTKISGTSDAEAFF
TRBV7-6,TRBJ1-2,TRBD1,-,TGTGCCAGCAGCCCGAGGAGAGGGGGCAATGGCTACACCTTC,CASSPRRGGNGYTF
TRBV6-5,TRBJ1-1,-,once,TGTGCCAGCAGTTACTCGAGTGGGTACGTGGGCACTGAAGCTTTCTTT,CASSYSSGYVGTEAFF
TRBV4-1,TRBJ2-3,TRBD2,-,TGCGCCAGCAGCCAAGATCCAGCGGGGGGAGCAGATACGCAGTATTTT,CASSQDPAGGADTQYF
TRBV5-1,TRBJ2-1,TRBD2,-,TGCGCCAGCAGCAGTGGGACTAGCGGGATTTACAATGAGCAGTTCTTC,CASSSGTSGIYNEQFF
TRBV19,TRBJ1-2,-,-,TGTGCCAGTAGTCTCCCCTCTAGGAGAGGCTACACCTTC,CASSLPSRRGYTF
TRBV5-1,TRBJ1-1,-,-,TGCGCCAGCAGCTACGACAGTGAAGCTTTCTTT,CASSYDSEAFF
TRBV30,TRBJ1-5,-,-,TGTGCCTGGAGTGTAGAGAGGCCCTATAGCAATCAGCCCCAGCATTTT,CAWSVERPYSNQPQHF
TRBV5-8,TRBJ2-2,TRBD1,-,TGTGCCAGCAGCTCCCTGACAGGGGGCTTCACCGGGGAGCTGTTTTTT,CASSSLTGGFTGELFF
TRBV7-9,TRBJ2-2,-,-,TGTGCCAGCAGCTTAGCAAAGAACACCGGGGAGCTGTTTTTT,CASSLAKNTGELFF
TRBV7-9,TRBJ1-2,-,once,TGTGCCAGCAGCTTGCAGGGTCGTGGCTACACCTTC,CASSLQGRGYTF
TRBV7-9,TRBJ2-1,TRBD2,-,TGTGCCAGCAGCTTATGGCTAGCGGGGACGTACAATGAGCAGTTCTTC,CASSLWLAGTYNEQFF
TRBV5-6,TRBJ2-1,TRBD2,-,TGTGCCAGCAGCTTGGCTGGACTAGGCGAAGGCAATGAGCAGTTCTTC,CASSLAGLGEGNEQFF
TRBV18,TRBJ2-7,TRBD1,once,TGTGCCAGCTCACCACCTCGTACAGGGGGCGGCTCCTACGAGCAGTACTTC,CASSPPRTGGGSYEQYF
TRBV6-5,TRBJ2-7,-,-,TGTGCCAGCAGTGGCGCCGGGACTGGGTCCTACGAGCAGTACTTC,CASSGAGTGSYEQYF
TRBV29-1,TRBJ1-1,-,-,TGCAGCGTTGGTGGGGACGGACCTTGGGAAGAAGCTTTCTTT,CSVGGDGPWEEAFF
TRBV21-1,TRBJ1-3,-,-,TGTGCCAGCAGCCTCCGGACAGCGAACACCATATATTTT,CASSLRTANTIYF
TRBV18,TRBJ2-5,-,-,TGTGCCAGCTCCTCCATGAAGCCCGGGGTGCAAGAGACCCAGTACTTC,CASSSMKPGVQETQYF
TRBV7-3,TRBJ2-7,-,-,TGTGCCAGCAGCTTAACCGGCAGGATCCTAGACGAGCAGTACTTC,CASSLTGRILDEQYF
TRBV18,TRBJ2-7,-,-,TGTGCCAGCTCACCACCCAAGGGCGAGCAGTACTTC,CASSPPKGEQYF
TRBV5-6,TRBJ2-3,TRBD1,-,TGTGCCAGCAGCCCTTGGACAGGCGTCGGTGGCACAGATACGCAGTATTTT,CASSPWTGVGGTDTQYF